This TCR beta chain was recovered during a study of spatial heterogeneity in lung cancer. Carried by each TCR cDNA molecule was a unique molecular identifier. MiXCR, applied by TCRdb to the 5' RACE reads, yields one record per CDR3 protein. There are around 45,000 distinct CDR3 sequences in the sample; 10% to 15% occur only once, and around two fifths lies in the top ten. The CDR3 runs to 17 residues. The V gene's germline CDR1 is MNHEY and CDR2 SVGAGI. J was trimmed by 1 base and V by 7 bases; bases with no gene match: 15. Time point reported: sample taken at primary tumor resection. Tumor, nontumor lung or frozen PBMC supplied whole RNA that was sequenced unsorted. The approximately 77 donors had untreated early-stage non-small cell lung cancer.

The chain links TRBV6-5 to TRBJ1-2, with 7 bases lining up with TRBD1. This clonotype was sampled from a female donor with early-stage non-small cell lung cancer. This sample comprised PBMCs, obtained at surgery. The CDR3 here is CASTLSGTAAFNYGYTF. The DNA for the CDR3 is TGTGCCAGCACCCTCTCCGGGACAGCGGCCTTTAACTATGGCTACACCTTC.